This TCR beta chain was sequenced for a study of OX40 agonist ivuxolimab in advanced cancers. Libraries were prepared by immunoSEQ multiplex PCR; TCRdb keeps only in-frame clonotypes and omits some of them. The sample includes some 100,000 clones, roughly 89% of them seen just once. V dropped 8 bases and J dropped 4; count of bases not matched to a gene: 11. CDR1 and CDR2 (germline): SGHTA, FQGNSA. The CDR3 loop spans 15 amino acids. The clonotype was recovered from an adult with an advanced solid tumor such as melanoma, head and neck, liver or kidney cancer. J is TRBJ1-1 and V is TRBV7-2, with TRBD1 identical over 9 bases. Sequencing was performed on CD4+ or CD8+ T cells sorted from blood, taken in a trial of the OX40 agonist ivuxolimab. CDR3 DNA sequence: TGTGCCAGCGATTCTTTTGAGACAGGGGGCACTGAAGCTTTCTTT. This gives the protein CASDSFETGGTEAFF.